This T cell receptor beta chain was identified in a study of early T cells in non-severe SARS-CoV-2 infection. MiXCR, applied by TCRdb to the 5' RACE reads, yields one record per CDR3 protein. The sample yields 90,000 to 120,000 distinct CDR3 sequences, roughly an eighth seen once. This CDR3 region has 15 residues. This clonotype was seen ten or more times. Its target is unknown. Study-level points and caveats: Anti-spike CD8 specificities were favored by VDJdb matching, whose results missed private and CD4 specificities.

Sample: whole blood. The chain has TRBV21-1 and TRBJ2-1; the table's D call, TRBD2, has no DNA check behind it. TRBV21-1 is annotated as a pseudogene. The sequence came from an adult who was a healthcare worker with PCR-confirmed SARS-CoV-2 infection or an uninfected control (not recorded which). The CDR3 DNA is TGTGCCAGCAGCAAAAGGAGGGCTGGAAACAATGAGCAGTTCTTC. Amino acid sequence: CASSKRRAGNNEQFF.